Listed here are 23 T cell receptor beta chains from one sample, sequenced in a study of identical twins. TCRdb processed the 5' RACE reads anew with MiXCR; each CDR3 protein has one entry. The data show roughly 250,000 distinct CDR3 sequences, 6.5% to 9% seen once. The data were also submitted as part of a second study, on yellow fever vaccine responses in identical twins.

Sequenced sample: CD8+ T cells sorted from blood. The receptors shown here come from a woman between 18 and 29 years old in good health.

This clonotype was observed many times. The chain recombines TRBV7-9 with TRBJ2-7; the match to TRBD1 covers 9 bases. The junction had 9 bases not matched to a gene; V was cut back by 4 bases and J by 2 bases. This CDR3 contains 16 residues. Germline lookup yields CDR1 SEHNR and CDR2 FQNEAQ (reference sequence). This CDR3 is CASSSIRDRDPYEQYF. The CDR3 nucleotides are TGTGCCAGCAGCTCCATCCGGGACAGGGACCCCTACGAGCAGTACTTC.

At least ten counts were recorded for this clonotype. The V call is TRBV4-1, the J call TRBJ2-7; D uncertain. The CDR3 spans 13 residues. Trimming took off 0 bases at V and 5 bases at J, with 8 bases between the two ends. Germline CDR1 is MGHRA and CDR2 is YSYEKL. The CDR3 bases are TGCGCCAGCAGCCAAGATCCAGGAGACGAGCAGTACTTC. This translates into CASSQDPGDEQYF.

This clonotype was observed a handful of times. In nucleotides, the CDR3 is TGCAGTGCTAGAAGACTAGCGGGATTTGAGGTATTAGTAAATGAGCAGTTCTTC. Protein: CSARRLAGFEVLVNEQFF. V and J are TRBV20-1 and TRBJ2-1; TRBD2 agrees at 11 bases. In germline, CDR1 is DFQATT, CDR2 SNEGSKA (reference sequence). This CDR3 spans 18 amino acids. After removal of 2 bases from V and 7 bases from J, the junction contained 16 bases not matched to a gene.

This clonotype was observed a handful of times. The chain combines TRBV3-2 with TRBJ2-1; TRBD2 reflects the table's D call only, with no check against the DNA. TRBV3-2 is a known pseudogene. This CDR3 comprises 18 residues. In DNA form, the CDR3 reads TGTGCCAGCAGCACCCCCACGGGACTCTTTAGCTCCTACAATGAGCAGTTCTTC. It encodes CASSTPTGLFSSYNEQFF.

The chain carries TRBV5-8 and TRBJ2-7; no reliable D call. Germline V CDR1 and CDR2: SGHTS, YDEGEE. Between the trimmed V and J ends, which lost 5 bases and 5 bases, there was a span of 2 bases. The CDR3 has 9 residues. The CDR3 sequence: CASSDEQYF. The CDR3 bases are TGTGCCAGCAGTGACGAGCAGTACTTC.

The CDR3, as DNA: TGCAGCGTTGAACCTGGACTGATTACTGTGAACACTGAAGCTTTCTTT. Its protein is CSVEPGLITVNTEAFF. The chain links TRBV29-1 to TRBJ1-1; the D is unclear. The CDR3 spans 16 residues. Germline CDR1 reads SQVTM; CDR2 reads ANQGSEA. The V end was cut by 2 bases, the J end by 0 bases, with 16 bases between. Full variable domain (rest looked up from reference TRBV29-1 and TRBJ1-1): SAVISQKPSRDICQRGTSLTIQCQVDSQVTMMFWYRQQPGQSLTLIATANQGSEATYESGFVIDKFPISRPNLTFSTLTVSNMSPEDSSIYLCSVEPGLITVNTEAFFGQGTRLTVV.

The genes are TRBV24-1 and TRBJ2-1; 12 bases map to TRBD2. Trimming cost V 3 bases and J 7 bases; bases outside gene matches: 9. CDR3 length: 17 residues. The germline gives CDR1 KGHDR, CDR2 SFDVKD. For the CDR3, the DNA is TGTGCCACCAGTGATCCGAGACTAGCGGGAGAGCGTAATGAGCAGTTCTTC. The encoded protein is CATSDPRLAGERNEQFF.

This clonotype was seen repeatedly, ten times or more. The rearrangement uses TRBV4-1 and TRBJ1-1; D is unclear. The ends were cut back, 0 bases at V and 5 bases at J, with 10 bases in the middle. Germline CDR1 is MGHRA and CDR2 is YSYEKL. The CDR3 loop spans 14 amino acids. Here the CDR3 DNA reads TGCGCCAGCAGCCAAGATTGGGCGAGGACTGAAGCTTTCTTT. Translated: CASSQDWARTEAFF.

This clonotype was observed a single time. This chain links TRBV11-2 with TRBJ2-3; 13 nucleotides match TRBD2. The J segment lost 5 bases and the V segment lost 5 bases, leaving 22 bases of the junction unmatched. The V gene's germline CDR1 is SGHAT and CDR2 FQNNGV. CDR3 length equals 21 residues. The CDR3 region has the DNA TGTGCCAGCAGCCCTAATCCGAGACAGACGGGACTAGCGGGGATTCTAGATACGCAGTATTTT. The encoded protein is CASSPNPRQTGLAGILDTQYF.

This clonotype was counted ten times or more. The rearrangement joins TRBV7-9 to TRBJ2-1, with D uncertain. V was clipped by 3 bases and J by 5 bases, with 8 bases between them. CDR1 and CDR2 from the germline V gene are SEHNR and FQNEAQ (reference sequence). The CDR3 is 13 amino acids. The CDR3 nucleotides are TGTGCCAGCAGCTTGACTGTCAACAATGAGCAGTTCTTC. Amino acids: CASSLTVNNEQFF.

This clonotype came up a few times. The gene calls are TRBV28 and TRBJ2-7; D may match TRBD1 or TRBD2 (5 bases each). The CDR3 spans 14 residues. The germline CDR1 and CDR2 sequences are MDHEN and SYDVKM. Trimming shortened V by 3 bases and J by 0 bases, and 9 bases separated the two germline ends. CDR3 in amino acids: CASSFGTVSYEQYV. The CDR3 nucleotides read TGTGCCAGCAGTTTTGGGACGGTCTCCTACGAGCAGTACGTC.

This clonotype was found a few times. Written as DNA, the CDR3 is TGCAGTGCTAGATACAGGTCCACTGAAGCTTTCTTT. Residues: CSARYRSTEAFF. J is TRBJ1-1 and V is TRBV20-1; the D gene is possibly TRBD1 (5 bases). V gave up 2 bases and J gave up 4 bases, with 8 bases separating them. Germline CDR1 reads DFQATT; CDR2 reads SNEGSKA (reference sequence). There are 12 residues in the CDR3.

This clonotype was seen repeatedly, ten times or more. This rearrangement joins TRBV28 to TRBJ2-5; 8 bases line up with TRBD1. Germline V gene lookup returns CDR1 MDHEN and CDR2 SYDVKM. J was trimmed by 2 bases and V by 6 bases; bases with no gene match: 11. This CDR3 spans 16 amino acids. The CDR3 bases are TGTGCCAGCAGCAGCGACCGACAGGGGAGGCAAGAGACCCAGTACTTC. Protein product: CASSSDRQGRQETQYF. Looking up the rest from reference TRBV28 and TRBJ2-5 gives the full variable domain: DVKVTQSSRYLVKRTGEKVFLECVQDMDHENMFWYRQDPGLGLRLIYFSYDVKMKEKGDIPEGYSVSREKKERFSLILESASTNQTSMYLCASSSDRQGRQETQYFGPGTRLLVL.

The chain employs TRBV28 and TRBJ2-7; D could derive from TRBD1 or TRBD2 (5 bases each). This CDR3 spans 16 amino acids. V gave up 8 bases and J gave up 1 base, with 21 bases separating them. Germline lookup yields CDR1 MDHEN and CDR2 SYDVKM. In DNA form, the CDR3 reads TGTGCCAGCGGAACACCGGGACGCAGGTCGTCCTACGAGCAGTACGTC. Translating gives CASGTPGRRSSYEQYV.

This clonotype was detected many times. J is TRBJ2-1 and V is TRBV6-5, with D tentatively TRBD1 or TRBD2 (6 bases each). Trimming stripped 7 bases from V and 8 bases from J, with 15 bases between. Germline assignment: CDR1 MNHEY and CDR2 SVGAGI. This CDR3 spans 13 amino acids. The CDR3 DNA is TGTGCCAGCACGCGGTGGGGGGCTTATGAGCAGTTCTTC. This encodes CASTRWGAYEQFF.

This clonotype was recorded at least ten times. V and J are TRBV28 and TRBJ2-3; 7 bases line up with TRBD2. J lost 2 bases, V lost 6 bases, and 8 bases had no gene match. Germline CDR1 MDHEN, CDR2 SYDVKM. The CDR3 consists of 15 residues. The CDR3 reads CASSSSSGSTDTQYF. The CDR3 DNA follows: TGTGCCAGCAGCTCCTCTAGCGGATCCACAGATACGCAGTATTTT.

The table lists this clonotype with a few counts. The genes are TRBV7-2 and TRBJ2-1, with 13 positions matching TRBD2. V lost 4 bases and J lost 8; bases outside the gene matches: 5. The length of the CDR3 is 15 residues. Per the germline V gene, CDR1 is SGHTA and CDR2 is FQGNSA. The CDR3: CASSSTSGRRDEQFF. CDR3 nucleotide sequence: TGTGCCAGCAGCTCGACTAGCGGGAGGAGGGATGAGCAGTTCTTC.

This clonotype turned up a few times. The genes are TRBV27 and TRBJ2-7, with TRBD2 matching over 9 bases. The CDR3 extends over 16 amino acids. Germline CDR1 reads MNHEY; CDR2 reads SMNVEV (reference sequence). V lost 0 bases to trimming and J lost 0 bases; unmatched junction nucleotides: 3. CDR3 loop: CASSLSSGSLSYEQYF. CDR3 DNA: TGTGCCAGCAGTTTATCTAGCGGGAGCCTCTCCTACGAGCAGTACTTC.

The chain is built from TRBV5-1 and TRBJ2-5, with D unclear. The CDR3 runs to 14 residues. Germline values: CDR1 SGHRS, CDR2 YFSETQ. V lost 0 bases and J lost 2, with 8 bases in between. The CDR3 protein is CASSLVLGQETQYF. CDR3 nucleotide sequence: TGCGCCAGCAGCTTGGTGTTAGGACAAGAGACCCAGTACTTC.

Only a few counts were recorded for this clonotype. The V gene is TRBV28, the J gene TRBJ1-1, with 7 bases that match TRBD1. V lost 6 bases, J lost 5 bases, and 6 bases stayed unmatched. This CDR3 is built from 13 residues. Germline V gene sequence: CDR1 MDHEN, CDR2 SYDVKM. DNA for the CDR3: TGTGCCAGCAGACCAGGGGGGTGGACTGAAGCTTTCTTT. It specifies CASRPGGWTEAFF.

This clonotype showed up many times. Its ends do not fully match the called genes, so a read error is possible. The CDR3 coding sequence is TGTGCCAGCAGGTTAGGGGGGCACGGCTACACCTTC. Translated: CASRLGGHGYTF. V usage is TRBV12-3 or TRBV12-4 and J usage is TRBJ1-2, with D perhaps TRBD1 (6 bases). There are 12 residues in the CDR3.

This clonotype was counted between two and nine times. The chain employs TRBV7-2 and TRBJ2-1; 9 bases map to TRBD2. The ends lost 5 bases at V and 4 bases at J; junction bases unmatched: 9. Germline values: CDR1 SGHTA, CDR2 FQGNSA. The CDR3 totals 16 residues. CDR3 sequence reads: CASSLSSGVMYNEQFF. CDR3 DNA sequence: TGTGCCAGCAGCCTCTCTAGCGGGGTAATGTACAATGAGCAGTTCTTC. The variable domain in full, with the rest retrieved from reference TRBV7-2 and TRBJ2-1, is GAGVSQSPSNKVTEKGKDVELRCDPISGHTALYWYRQSLGQGLEFLIYFQGNSAPDKSGLPSDRFSAERTGGSVSTLTIQRTQQEDSAVYLCASSLSSGVMYNEQFFGPGTRLTVL.

In its sample, this clonotype was seen a few times. This chain connects TRBV5-1 to TRBJ2-3; TRBD1 matches 9 bases. V shed 2 bases, J shed 4 bases, and the junction held 5 bases outside the gene matches. From germline, CDR1 is SGHRS and CDR2 YFSETQ. The CDR3 runs 15 residues. Here the CDR3 reads CASSFRDRDSDTQYF. The CDR3 bases are TGCGCCAGCAGCTTCAGGGACAGGGATTCAGATACGCAGTATTTT.